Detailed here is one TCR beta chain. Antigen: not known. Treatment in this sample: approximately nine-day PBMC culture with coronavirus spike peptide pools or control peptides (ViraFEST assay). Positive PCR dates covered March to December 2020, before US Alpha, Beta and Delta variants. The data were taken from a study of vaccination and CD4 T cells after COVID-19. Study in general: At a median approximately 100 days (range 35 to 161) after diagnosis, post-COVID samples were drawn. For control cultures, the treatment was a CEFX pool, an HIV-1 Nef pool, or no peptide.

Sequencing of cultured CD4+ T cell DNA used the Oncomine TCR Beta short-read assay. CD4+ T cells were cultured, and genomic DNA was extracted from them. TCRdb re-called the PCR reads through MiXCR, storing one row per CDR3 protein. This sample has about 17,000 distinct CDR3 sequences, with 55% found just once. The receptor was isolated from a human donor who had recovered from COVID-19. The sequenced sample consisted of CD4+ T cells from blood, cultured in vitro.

The CDR3 DNA sequence: TGTGCCAGCAGCTTAGGGACAATAGCTAACTATGGCTACACCTTC. It is translated as CASSLGTIANYGYTF. V usage is TRBV7-2 and J usage is TRBJ1-2, with D perhaps TRBD1 (5 bases). The CDR3 covers 15 residues. V was pared by 1 base and J by 0 bases, with 9 bases between. The germline CDR1 and CDR2 sequences are SGHTA and FQGNSA. Full variable domain (remainder filled in from reference TRBV7-2 and TRBJ1-2): GAGVSQSPSNKVTEKGKDVELRCDPISGHTALYWYRQSLGQGLEFLIYFQGNSAPDKSGLPSDRFSAERTGGSVSTLTIQRTQQEDSAVYLCASSLGTIANYGYTFGSGTRLTVV.